This paragraph reports one T cell receptor beta chain. Its target is not known. The V end lost 1 base, the J end lost 7 bases, and 14 bases lay between the germline ends. Germline V lookup: CDR1 LNHNV, CDR2 YYDKDF (reference sequence). The CDR3 has 15 amino acids. The sample's time point: persistent/refractory GD, antithyroid drugs over 5 years with positive TRAb. The TCR library used RNA extracted from PBMCs. The record originates from a study of regulatory T cells in long-lasting Graves disease. Study-wide points: The small sample size may have reduced accuracy. Newly diagnosed disease favored TRBV20-1 and TRBJ2-1 over persistent disease. TCR diversity was lower in persistent Graves' patients (versus newly diagnosed ones). A greater number of public clonotypes (2,741) was shared by persistent patients than by new patients (approximately 1,000).

According to the study, TCR beta libraries were built with iRepertoire HTBI primers and CDR3-region Arm-PCR. TCRdb used MiXCR to reprocess the multiplex PCR reads, holding one entry per CDR3 protein. The table lists more than 300,000 distinct CDR3 sequences, about 18% of them singletons. The receptor's source is a female donor with Graves disease. The chain combines TRBV15 with TRBJ1-5; perhaps TRBD1 as D (6 bases). This sample comprised peripheral blood mononuclear cells (PBMCs), obtained when the disease was refractory, from a patient treated with antithyroid drugs. CDR3 sequence (DNA): TGTGCCACCAGCAGAGGTCCAGGGGACCGGCAGCCCCAGCATTTT. It yields the protein CATSRGPGDRQPQHF.